The 10 T cell receptor beta chains presented below share a single source sample, sequenced in a study of T cell repertoires in ileal Crohn's disease. The table came from immunoSEQ multiplex PCR; TCRdb's copy has only in-frame clones and leaves some out. Among around 880 clones listed, roughly 84% were seen once. The material sequenced was ileal tissue. The receptors here all came from an adult with Crohn's disease.

This chain's CDR3 is CASSSSLARDTGELFF. The CDR3 DNA sequence: TGTGCCAGCAGCTCGTCTCTAGCGAGGGACACCGGGGAGCTGTTTTTT. This chain joins TRBV5-4 and TRBJ2-2; D perhaps matches TRBD2 (6 bases). The CDR3 runs to 16 residues. Germline V gene lookup returns CDR1 SGHNT and CDR2 YYREEE (reference sequence). The V end was cut by 3 bases, the J end by 3 bases, with 15 bases between.

The chain uses TRBV11-2 and TRBJ2-3; D is undetermined. CDR1 and CDR2 (germline): SGHAT, FQNNGV. V was cut by 2 bases and J by 5 bases, with 8 bases left in between. This CDR3 has 13 residues. This CDR3 reads CASSLYPGDTQYF. As DNA, the CDR3 is TGTGCCAGCAGCTTATATCCAGGAGATACGCAGTATTTT. Filled out from reference TRBV11-2 and TRBJ2-3, the complete variable domain reads EAGVAQSPRYKIIEKRQSVAFWCNPISGHATLYWYQQILGQGPKLLIQFQNNGVVDDSQLPKDRFSAERLKGVDSTLKIQPAKLEDSAVYLCASSLYPGDTQYFGPGTRLTVL.

This clone has more than one count but fewer than ten. The V and J genes are TRBV5-6 and TRBJ2-3; 10 bases are shared with TRBD2. Trimming at V came to 1 base and at J to 5 bases, leaving 7 bases not matched to a gene. This CDR3 is 16 amino acids long. Per germline, CDR1 SGHDT and CDR2 YYEEEE. This CDR3 is CASSLRASGSLDTQYF. CDR3 nucleotides: TGTGCCAGCAGCTTGCGGGCTAGCGGGAGTCTAGATACGCAGTATTTT.

The CDR3 DNA sequence: TGTGCCAGCAGCGTAGCGGGACAGGGGGCTTACGAGCAGTACTTC. Protein product: CASSVAGQGAYEQYF. The chain is built from TRBV9 and TRBJ2-7, with 12 bases that match TRBD1. The germline V gene encodes CDR1 SGDLS and CDR2 YYNGEE. The CDR3 covers 15 residues. The trim removed 0 bases at V and 4 bases at J, leaving 2 bases unmatched.

The rearrangement links TRBV5-5 to TRBJ2-7, with 11 bases that match TRBD2. V shed 6 bases, J shed 5 bases, and the junction held 13 bases outside the gene matches. Germline CDR1 and CDR2: SGHKS and YYEKEE (reference sequence). This CDR3 region has 16 residues. The DNA of the CDR3 is TGTGCCAGCACCTGGTGGGTAGCGGGAGGGTGGAACGAGCAGTACTTC. Amino acids: CASTWWVAGGWNEQYF. Combining the CDR3 with reference TRBV5-5 and TRBJ2-7 gives the whole variable domain DAGVTQSPTHLIKTRGQQVTLRCSPISGHKSVSWYQQVLGQGPQFIFQYYEKEERGRGNFPDRFSARQFPNYSSELNVNALLLGDSALYLCASTWWVAGGWNEQYFGPGTRLTVT.

The chain recombines TRBV5-6 with TRBJ1-1; D uncertain. Trimming took 2 bases from V and 7 from J, leaving 18 bases between them. Germline CDR1 reads SGHDT; CDR2 reads YYEEEE. The CDR3 is 15 residues long. Here the CDR3 DNA reads TGTGCCAGCAGCTTTTCTTTTTCGGTTATGCTTGAAGCTTTCTTT. Translating gives CASSFSFSVMLEAFF.

This clone showed up just once. The genes are TRBV18 and TRBJ1-2, with TRBD1 as a possible D gene (6 bases). The ends were cut back, 3 bases at V and 5 bases at J, with 10 bases in the middle. CDR1 is KGHSH, CDR2 LQKENI, per germline. This CDR3 is 13 amino acids long. CDR3 bases: TGTGCCAGCTCACCGTCAGGGGAATATGGCTACACCTTC. The encoded protein is CASSPSGEYGYTF.

V and J are TRBV4-2 and TRBJ1-2, with D tentatively TRBD1 (6 bases). Trimming took 2 bases from V and 6 from J, leaving 10 bases between them. Germline V gene sequence: CDR1 LGHNA, CDR2 YNFKEQ. The CDR3 loop spans 13 amino acids. The CDR3 nucleotides are TGTGCCAGCAGCCAACGGTCAGGGGATGGCTACACCTTC. Protein sequence: CASSQRSGDGYTF.

The V gene is TRBV1, the J gene TRBJ2-1; the table's D call of TRBD2 was not tested on the DNA. TRBV1 is a pseudogene. The CDR3 sequence is 18 residues long. CDR3 region: CTSSQEEPGLCSYNEQFF. The CDR3 nucleotides read TGCACCAGCAGCCAAGAAGAGCCCGGACTTTGCTCCTACAATGAGCAGTTCTTC.

This clone was recorded only once. The V and J genes are TRBV19 and TRBJ2-1; 8 bases fit TRBD2. Germline CDR1 LNHDA, CDR2 SQIVND (reference sequence). Unmatched junction bases numbered 7, after V lost 5 bases and J lost 7 bases. The CDR3 consists of 14 residues. CDR3 region: CASSRLAGGNEQFF. Here the CDR3 DNA reads TGTGCCAGTAGTCGGCTAGCGGGTGGTAATGAGCAGTTCTTC.